This record looks at one TCR beta chain sequence and its context. The CDR3 loop spans 12 amino acids. V was shortened by 4 bases and J by 3 bases, with 7 bases between the two germline ends. From germline, CDR1 is LGHDT and CDR2 YNNKEL (reference sequence). These data are taken from a study of blood T cell repertoires in COVID-19. Whole-study context: Sites in the United States, Italy and Spain provided acute and convalescent COVID-19 samples.

Sequenced by immunoSEQ multiplex PCR; TCRdb stores in-frame clones only, minus some. The sample has some 180,000 clones, roughly 81% seen once. Followed over time, Seattle patients had been enrolled while infection was active. The chain employs TRBV3-1 (or the pseudogene TRBV3-2) and TRBJ2-7; a weak D match, TRBD2 (5 bases). The receptor was isolated from a woman aged 80 or older with COVID-19, enrolled during active disease. Sequencing input: peripheral blood. CDR3 nucleotides: TGTGCCAGCAGCCTCGGAGGCTACGAGCAGTACTTC. Protein product: CASSLGGYEQYF.